Listed below are T cell receptor beta chains from one sample, sequenced in a study of monozygotic twins with inflammatory bowel disease. TCRdb reprocessed the 5' RACE reads, with one entry per CDR3 protein and no DNA. The table lists around 410,000 distinct CDR3 sequences. Sequencing used blood. These receptors all come from a human donor with ulcerative colitis or Crohn's disease, or a healthy co-twin of an affected twin (not recorded which). Each CDR3 is given with its conserved first and last residue.

J: TRBJ2-1; V: TRBV10-3; CDR3: CAISYPRGASYNEQFF
J: TRBJ2-1; V: TRBV20-1; CDR3: CSASPLSGGIYNEQFF
J: TRBJ2-2; V: TRBV7-2; CDR3: CASSLELGGELFF
J: TRBJ2-7; V: TRBV7-2; CDR3: CASSLAWGGQATYEQYF
J: TRBJ2-7; V: TRBV7-6; CDR3: CASSNNQGYEQYF
J: TRBJ1-1; V: TRBV29-1; CDR3: CSVPGGAALDTEAFF
J: TRBJ2-1; V: TRBV7-6; CDR3: CASSALVTPYNEQFF
J: TRBJ1-2; V: TRBV12-3/TRBV12-4; CDR3: CASSPTGGRYGYTF
J: TRBJ2-6; V: TRBV6-5; CDR3: CASRLGQPSAGANVLTF
J: TRBJ1-1; V: TRBV12-3/TRBV12-4; CDR3: CASSLALAGATEAFF
J: TRBJ2-5; V: TRBV29-1; CDR3: CSVDRGRETQYF
J: TRBJ2-3; V: TRBV6-1; CDR3: CASRPGLGAPYTQYF
J: TRBJ1-5; V: TRBV19; CDR3: CASSTEGGNQPQHF
J: TRBJ2-1; V: TRBV7-2; CDR3: CASSLVGPTGQFF
J: TRBJ1-1; V: TRBV15; CDR3: CATSRVRGKGDTEAFF
J: TRBJ2-2; V: TRBV12-3/TRBV12-4; CDR3: CASRLLGGTSGGANTGELFF
J: TRBJ1-1; V: TRBV6-1; CDR3: CASSEVQGARTEAFF
J: TRBJ2-7; V: TRBV4-3; CDR3: CASSQVSQGNYEQYF
J: TRBJ2-7; V: TRBV20-1; CDR3: CSARGSGASYEQYF
J: TRBJ1-4; V: TRBV15; CDR3: CATSGTRATNEKLFF
J: TRBJ1-2; V: TRBV5-6; CDR3: CASSVVGTDINYGYTF
J: TRBJ2-7; V: TRBV18; CDR3: CASSVRLAGDYEQYF
J: TRBJ2-5; V: TRBV7-2; CDR3: CASSLAPGGFVQETQYF
J: TRBJ1-2; V: TRBV9; CDR3: CASSPGQGLRANYGYTF
J: TRBJ2-2; V: TRBV7-8; CDR3: CASSLGLNHGELFF
J: TRBJ2-5; V: TRBV5-1; CDR3: CASSLAPRETQYF
J: TRBJ2-4; V: TRBV29-1; CDR3: CSALPGQGVAKNIQYF